This T cell receptor (beta chain) was recorded in a study of cytomegalovirus exposure and HLA in healthy donors. Amplification used 60 Vbeta primers and 13 Jbeta primers. Repertoires were generated with immunoSEQ multiplex PCR, while TCRdb's copy carries only in-frame clones and drops some. The sample has roughly 100,000 clones; 78% are singletons. Overall study results and limits: In most subjects, TCR beta sequences reportedly gave accurate predictions of HLA-A and HLA-B alleles. Most of the TCR beta V segments (in an earlier analysis) were productive either about 87% or about 30% of the time. The study labeled roughly 160 TCR beta chains cytomegalovirus-associated. A few chains linked to CMV were shown in vitro to be specific for CMV antigens.

This clone was seen a handful of times. Its antigen is not known. The CDR3 spans 16 residues. Trimming removed 3 bases at V and 4 bases at J, with 17 bases between. Germline V gene sequence: CDR1 SGHRS, CDR2 YFSETQ. This chain links TRBV5-1 with TRBJ2-1; perhaps TRBD1 as D (5 bases). Sequenced input: PBMCs. The TCR was taken from a young man in good health and CMV-seronegative. CDR3 in DNA: TGCGCCAGCAGCTCGGAAACACAGGACATGTACAATGAGCAGTTCTTC. Protein sequence: CASSSETQDMYNEQFF.